Shown below are 8 T cell receptor beta chains from a single sample sequenced in a study of CD8 T cells in ankylosing spondylitis. Regarding the study as a whole: Among TCR beta sequences, a motif of fewer than 10 highly homologous variants appeared characteristic of ankylosing spondylitis blood.

These TCRs are of unknown antigen specificity. MiXCR was run by TCRdb on the 5' RACE reads, yielding one entry per CDR3 protein. This sample has approximately 540,000 distinct CDR3 sequences, with about 13% found just once. The sequenced sample was blood, either unsorted or a sorted T cell fraction (not recorded which). Every receptor here comes from a male donor with ankylosing spondylitis.

The V and J genes are TRBV10-3 and TRBJ2-3; D is uncertain. This CDR3 contains 11 residues. Trimming removed 8 bases at V and 5 bases at J, with 8 bases between. Germline values: CDR1 ENHRY, CDR2 SYGVKD. CDR3 DNA sequence: TGTGCCATCGACCTGGGAGATACGCAGTATTTT. Amino acid sequence: CAIDLGDTQYF.

This clonotype was detected ten times or more. The chain recombines TRBV7-9 with TRBJ1-4, with unresolved D. Germline loops: CDR1 SEHNR, CDR2 FQNEAQ (reference sequence). The CDR3 spans 14 residues. Between the trimmed V and J ends, which lost 1 base and 8 bases, there was a span of 11 bases. The CDR3 protein is CASSLDLALEKLFF. The DNA of the CDR3 is TGTGCCAGCAGCTTAGATTTAGCGCTGGAAAAACTGTTTTTT.

This clonotype was detected only a few times. The chain uses TRBV20-1 and TRBJ2-1; the match to TRBD2 covers 10 bases. J gave up 6 bases and V 1 base, and 3 bases lay outside the gene matches. The CDR3 is made up of 14 amino acids. Germline assignment: CDR1 DFQATT and CDR2 SNEGSKA (reference sequence). The CDR3 sequence is CSARVAGGLNEQFF. CDR3 nucleotide sequence: TGCAGTGCTAGAGTAGCGGGAGGCCTCAATGAGCAGTTCTTC.

This chain uses TRBV10-2 with TRBJ2-7; 8 bases map to TRBD1. Unmatched junction bases numbered 0, after V lost 2 bases and J lost 6 bases. The germline V gene encodes CDR1 WSHSY and CDR2 SAAADI. This CDR3 comprises 12 residues. CDR3 bases: TGCGCCAGCAGTGAGGACAGGGGCGAGCAGTACGTC. It translates to CASSEDRGEQYV.

The chain has TRBV27 and TRBJ2-6, with 9 bases matching TRBD1. Germline CDR1 and CDR2: MNHEY and SMNVEV (reference sequence). V was pared by 7 bases and J by 3 bases, with 4 bases of the junction left unmatched. The CDR3 has 15 amino acids. CDR3 sequence reads: CASTRTGVGANVLTF. The CDR3 region has the DNA TGTGCCAGCACCCGGACAGGGGTTGGGGCCAACGTCCTGACTTTC.

There are many counts of this clonotype. The chain links TRBV5-5 to TRBJ1-1, with 11 bases aligning to TRBD1. Looked up from germline, CDR1 is SGHKS and CDR2 is YYEKEE (reference sequence). This CDR3 contains 18 residues. V shed 2 bases, J shed 4 bases, and the junction held 13 bases outside the gene matches. The CDR3 nucleotides read TGTGCCAGCAGCTTAGTTCCGGGACAGGGGGGATACGGCACTGAAGCTTTCTTT. Its translation: CASSLVPGQGGYGTEAFF.

This clonotype was recorded at least ten times. The chain couples TRBV5-1 to TRBJ2-7; 8 positions match TRBD2. V gave up 4 bases and J gave up 0 bases; unmatched junction bases: 6. Germline V gene data show CDR1 as SGHRS and CDR2 as YFSETQ. The CDR3 length is 15 residues. In DNA form, the CDR3 reads TGCGCCAGCAGCCCGCGGGGGGAGGCCTCCTACGAGCAGTACTTC. Translating gives CASSPRGEASYEQYF.

This clonotype was detected only a few times. V is TRBV2 and J is TRBJ1-1; D is unresolved. This CDR3 has 11 residues. Deletions cut 1 base from V and 10 bases from J, with 7 bases between. Germline V gene lookup returns CDR1 SNHLY and CDR2 FYNNEI. CDR3 DNA sequence: TGTGCCAGCAGTGAAGAGCCGGGAGCTTTCTTT. Encoded protein: CASSEEPGAFF. Filled out from reference TRBV2 and TRBJ1-1, the complete variable domain reads EPEVTQTPSHQVTQMGQEVILRCVPISNHLYFYWYRQILGQKVEFLVSFYNNEISEKSEIFDDQFSVERPDGSNFTLKIRSTKLEDSAMYFCASSEEPGAFFGQGTRLTVV.